These 10 T cell receptor beta chains came from one sample sequenced in a study of brain T cells in children with intractable seizures. Only in-frame clones appear in the TCRdb table, and some are missing; sequencing was by immunoSEQ multiplex PCR. The data show about 340,000 clones, approximately 93% seen once. The sample's time point: blood from clinic visit 5 months post-surgery; TSC patient then seizure free. The sequencing here drew on peripheral blood, taken about 5 months after surgery. The receptor source for this set is a boy younger than two with tuberous sclerosis and intractable seizures.

The chain joins TRBV11-3 to TRBJ2-1; 10 bases fit TRBD2. The CDR3 is 18 residues long. V gave up 2 bases and J gave up 7 bases; unmatched junction bases: 14. From germline, CDR1 is SGHNT and CDR2 YENEEA. DNA of the CDR3: TGTGCCAGCAGCTTATCGTCCCTAGCGGGAGTGTTCAGTAATGAGCAGTTCTTC. This sequence encodes CASSLSSLAGVFSNEQFF.

The chain uses TRBV5-1 and TRBJ2-5, with TRBD2 matching 15 bases. The CDR3 is 17 residues long. Trimming removed 4 bases from V and 2 bases from J; junction bases left unmatched: 6. Germline V gene sequence: CDR1 SGHRS, CDR2 YFSETQ. The CDR3 sequence is CASSTGLAGGLQETQYF. The CDR3 DNA sequence: TGCGCCAGCAGCACGGGACTAGCGGGGGGATTACAAGAGACCCAGTACTTC.

Many counts were recorded for this clone. This sequence joins TRBV15 and TRBJ2-7, with TRBD1 matching 8 bases. The CDR3 length is 14 residues. The ends lost 1 base at V and 9 bases at J; junction bases unmatched: 8. The germline CDR1 and CDR2 sequences are LNHNV and YYDKDF (reference sequence). CDR3 protein: CATSRGTGPNTQYF. As DNA, the CDR3 is TGTGCCACCAGCAGAGGGACAGGGCCTAACACGCAGTACTTC.

V usage is TRBV3-1 (or the pseudogene TRBV3-2) and J usage is TRBJ1-2; 7 bases match TRBD1. CDR1 LGHDT and CDR2 YNNKEL come from the germline V gene (reference sequence). This CDR3 comprises 16 residues. V was clipped by 1 base and J by 1 base; unmatched bases: 6. CDR3 DNA: TGTGCCAGCAGCCAAGGGGGACAGCTCCTTAACTATGGCTACACCTTC. Protein product: CASSQGGQLLNYGYTF.

Remarks on this clone: Lacking the conserved final phenylalanine or tryptophan, this CDR3 likely reflects a read error. The DNA is omitted, as the CDR3 cannot be located on it reliably, and the CDR3 follows TCRdb's listing. This chain connects TRBV21-1 to TRBJ2-7; the table assigns TRBD2, which was not confirmed against the DNA. TRBV21-1 is a documented pseudogene. A total of 11 residues make up the CDR3, ends included. CDR3: CASTPCGRPLI.

This chain connects TRBV3-1 (or the pseudogene TRBV3-2) to TRBJ2-7; a weak D match, TRBD2 (6 bases). The germline V gene encodes CDR1 LGHDT and CDR2 YNNKEL (reference sequence). V was clipped by 1 base and J by 5 bases, with 18 bases between them. The CDR3 is 16 amino acids. The CDR3 region has the DNA TGTGCCAGCAGCCAAGGTGCACGGGGGAGTAGCCACGAGCAGTACTTC. Translated, it gives CASSQGARGSSHEQYF.

The chain employs TRBV10-3 and TRBJ1-2; D gene uncertain. The CDR3 totals 13 residues. Looked up from germline, CDR1 is ENHRY and CDR2 is SYGVKD. Deletions cut 4 bases from V and 0 bases from J, with 6 bases between. CDR3 region: CAISGVSNYGYTF. Written as DNA, the CDR3 is TGTGCCATCAGTGGGGTCTCTAACTATGGCTACACCTTC.

The chain recombines TRBV27 with TRBJ1-5, with TRBD1 as a possible D gene (6 bases). The germline gives CDR1 MNHEY, CDR2 SMNVEV (reference sequence). V was cut by 5 bases and J by 3 bases, with 17 bases left in between. There are 16 residues in the CDR3. The CDR3 is CASSPDRTWNNQPQHF. Written as DNA, the CDR3 is TGTGCCAGCAGTCCTGACAGGACTTGGAACAATCAGCCCCAGCATTTT.

V gene TRBV12-3 or TRBV12-4 combines with J gene TRBJ2-7; D is unclear. V was cut by 6 bases and J by 2 bases, with 11 bases left in between. The CDR3 runs to 13 residues. CDR3 protein: CASSPVSPYEQYF. In nucleotides, the CDR3 is TGTGCCAGCAGCCCCGTATCCCCCTACGAGCAGTACTTC.

The chain has TRBV3-1 (or the pseudogene TRBV3-2) and TRBJ1-1; D gene ambiguous. Germline loops: CDR1 LGHDT, CDR2 YNNKEL (reference sequence). CDR3 length equals 16 residues. The V and J ends lost 4 bases and 4 bases respectively, with 19 bases between them. DNA of the CDR3: TGTGCCAGCAGCCTGGGGAGGGTAGGGTTGGGCACTGAAGCTTTCTTT. Protein: CASSLGRVGLGTEAFF.